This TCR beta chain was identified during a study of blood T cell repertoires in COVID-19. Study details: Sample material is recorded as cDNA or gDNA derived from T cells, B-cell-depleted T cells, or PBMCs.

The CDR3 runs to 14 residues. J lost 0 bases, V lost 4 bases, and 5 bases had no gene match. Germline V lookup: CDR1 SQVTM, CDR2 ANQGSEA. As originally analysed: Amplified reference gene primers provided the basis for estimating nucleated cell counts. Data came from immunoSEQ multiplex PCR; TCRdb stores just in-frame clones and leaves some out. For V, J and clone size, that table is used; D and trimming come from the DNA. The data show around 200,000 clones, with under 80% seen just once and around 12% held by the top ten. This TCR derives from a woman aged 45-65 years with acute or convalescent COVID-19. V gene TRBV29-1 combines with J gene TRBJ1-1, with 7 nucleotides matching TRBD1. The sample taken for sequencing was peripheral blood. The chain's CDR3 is CSVVGDSVNTEAFF. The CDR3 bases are TGCAGCGTTGTGGGGGACAGCGTGAACACTGAAGCTTTCTTT.